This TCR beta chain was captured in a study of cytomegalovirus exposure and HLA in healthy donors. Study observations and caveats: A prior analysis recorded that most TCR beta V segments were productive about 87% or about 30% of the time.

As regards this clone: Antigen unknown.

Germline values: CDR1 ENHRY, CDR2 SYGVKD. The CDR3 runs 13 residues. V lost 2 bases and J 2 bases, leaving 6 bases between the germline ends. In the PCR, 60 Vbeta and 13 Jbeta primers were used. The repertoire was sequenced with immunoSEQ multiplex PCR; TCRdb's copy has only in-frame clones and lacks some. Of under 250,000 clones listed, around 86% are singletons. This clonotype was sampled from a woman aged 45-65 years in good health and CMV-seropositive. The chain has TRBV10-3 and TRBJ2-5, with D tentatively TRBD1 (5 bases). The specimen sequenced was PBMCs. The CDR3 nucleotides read TGTGCCATCAGTGAGCAGGGTCAAGAGACCCAGTACTTC. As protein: CAISEQGQETQYF.